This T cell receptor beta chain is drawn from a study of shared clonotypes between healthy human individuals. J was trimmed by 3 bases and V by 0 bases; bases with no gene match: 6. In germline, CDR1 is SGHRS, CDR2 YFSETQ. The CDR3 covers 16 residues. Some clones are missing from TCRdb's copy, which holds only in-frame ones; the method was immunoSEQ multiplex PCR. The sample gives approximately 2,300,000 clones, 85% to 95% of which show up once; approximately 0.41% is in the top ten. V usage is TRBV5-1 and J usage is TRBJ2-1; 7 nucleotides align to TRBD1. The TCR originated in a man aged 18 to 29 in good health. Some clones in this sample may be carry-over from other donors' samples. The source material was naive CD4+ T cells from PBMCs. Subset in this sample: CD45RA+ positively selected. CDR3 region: CASSLGGTAYYNEQFF. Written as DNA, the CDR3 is TGCGCCAGCAGCTTGGGGGGGACAGCTTACTACAATGAGCAGTTCTTC.